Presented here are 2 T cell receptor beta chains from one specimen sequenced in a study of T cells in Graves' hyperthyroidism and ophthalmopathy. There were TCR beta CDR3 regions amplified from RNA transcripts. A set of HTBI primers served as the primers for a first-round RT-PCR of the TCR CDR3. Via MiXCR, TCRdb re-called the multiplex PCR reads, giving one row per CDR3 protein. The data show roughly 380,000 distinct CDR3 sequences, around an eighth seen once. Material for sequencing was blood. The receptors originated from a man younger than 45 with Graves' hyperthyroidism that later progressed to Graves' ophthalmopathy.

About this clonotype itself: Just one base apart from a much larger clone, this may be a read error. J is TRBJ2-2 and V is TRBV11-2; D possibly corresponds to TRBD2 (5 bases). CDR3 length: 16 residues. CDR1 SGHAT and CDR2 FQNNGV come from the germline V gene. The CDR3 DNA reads TGTGCCAGCAGCTTAGAACGCTTTGCGAACACCGGGGAGCTGGTTTTT. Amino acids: CASSLERFANTGELVF.

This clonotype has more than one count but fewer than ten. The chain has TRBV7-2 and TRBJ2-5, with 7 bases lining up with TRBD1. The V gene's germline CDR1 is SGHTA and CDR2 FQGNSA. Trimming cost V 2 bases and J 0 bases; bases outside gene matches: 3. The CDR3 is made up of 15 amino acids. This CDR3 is CASSLTGTDQETQYF. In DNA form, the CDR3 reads TGTGCCAGCAGCTTAACCGGGACAGACCAAGAGACCCAGTACTTC.